This TCR beta chain was captured by sequencing in a study of blood T cell repertoires in COVID-19 (TCRdb year 2020). Study-level background: Samples covering the acute and convalescent phases of COVID-19 were provided by collaborators in the United States, Italy and Spain. Nearly every sample came with metadata listing a de-identified subject ID, COVID-19 status, age in years and sex. The samples were drawn from two sources: the first 160 participants of the ongoing ImmuneRACE study, and fewer than 1,500 subjects contributed by 6 global collaborators. The prospective study material was composed of cDNA or gDNA derived from T cells, B-cell-depleted T cells, or PBMCs. The repertoires were released in a freely available public database meant as a resource for research on the immune response to SARS-CoV-2. Where available, HLA class I and class II types were taken from metadata supplied by the sample provider and were not determined by assay-based typing. Deeply sampled blood TCRbeta repertoires from subjects exposed to, actively infected with, or recovered from COVID-19 were included in the dataset.

TCRbeta CDR3 regions were amplified from genomic DNA by means of the immunoSEQ Assay, a bias-controlled multiplex PCR. In the source study's methods: The number of nucleated cells in each sample was estimated from the amplification of reference gene primers within the assay. To quantify the absolute abundance of each unique TCRbeta CDR3 rearrangement, sequence reads were collapsed and filtered. For each sample, productive Simpson clonality was calculated as the square root of Simpson's diversity index across productive rearrangements. Drawn from immuneACCESS, this table holds only the in-frame rearrangements with V and J called that TCRdb kept. Clones are partly lost; checked studies trace under half to an unresolved V gene and leave the rest unexplained. Clone size and V and J calls were adopted from that table, with D and trimming inferred from the DNA. The sample contains about 260,000 clones, about 88% of them found a single time. Roughly 5.6% of the sample lies in the top ten.

CDR1 SGHRS and CDR2 YFSETQ are derived from the germline V gene. Trimming takes 0 bases from V and 1 base from J, and the germline ends sit 15 bases apart. The CDR3 numbers 17 residues from cysteine through phenylalanine. The only DNA kept is the CDR3, 51 bases in frame from the first base. Study-wide findings and limitations: Clinical and demographic metadata were provided uncurated, with the amount varying by source and participant.

One collaborating source in Seattle enrolled patients while the patients were actively infected and followed the patients over time throughout the course of disease. Collaborating institutions collected whole blood in K2EDTA tubes following their own protocols. Collaborator samples were shipped for TCRbeta analysis as frozen whole blood, isolated PBMCs, or DNA extracted from either sample type. This clone has a handful of counts. Its cognate antigen has yet to be identified. No clone much larger than this one lies a single base away; base qualities are absent. The rearrangement combines TRBV5-1 with TRBJ2-3; the D gene is possibly TRBD2, with 6 bases matching. The sequence derives from a woman aged 55-75 years with COVID-19, enrolled during active disease. Sequencing was carried out using peripheral blood. The CDR3 region has the sequence CASSLAGRETGTDTQYF. The nucleotides are TGCGCCAGCAGCTTGGCGGGACGGGAGACCGGCACAGATACGCAGTATTTT.